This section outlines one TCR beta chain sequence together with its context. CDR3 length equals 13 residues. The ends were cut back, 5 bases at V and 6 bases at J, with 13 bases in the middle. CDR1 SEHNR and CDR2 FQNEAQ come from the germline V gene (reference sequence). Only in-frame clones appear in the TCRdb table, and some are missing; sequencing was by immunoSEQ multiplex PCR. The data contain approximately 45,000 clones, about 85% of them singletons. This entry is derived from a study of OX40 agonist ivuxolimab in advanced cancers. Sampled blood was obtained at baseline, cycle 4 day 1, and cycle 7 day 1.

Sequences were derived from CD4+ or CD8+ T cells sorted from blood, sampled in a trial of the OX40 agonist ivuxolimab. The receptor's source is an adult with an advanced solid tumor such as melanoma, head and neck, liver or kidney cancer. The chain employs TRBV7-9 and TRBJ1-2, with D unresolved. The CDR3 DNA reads TGTGCCAGCAGCGACCTGGGCGATAATGGCTACACCTTC. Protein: CASSDLGDNGYTF.